This is a list of T cell receptor beta chains from one sample in a study of Ad26.COV2.S vaccination and SARS-CoV-2 variants. Here immunoSEQ multiplex PCR was the method, and the copy in TCRdb shows in-frame clones only, minus some. This table has about 680,000 clones, roughly 90% appearing once. This specimen consisted of peripheral blood, obtained in a trial of Ad26.COV2.S vaccine versus placebo. The receptors were sampled from a person between 18 and 59 years old who received the Ad26.COV2.S COVID-19 vaccine or a placebo. The CDR3 runs from the conserved cysteine through the conserved F or W. Fields, in order: J gene, clone size, V gene, D gene, CDR3 protein, CDR3 DNA. A D gene is named only where the DNA matches it firmly. Clone sizes are given selectively: once, few, many, or a class where the clone is expanded.

>TRBJ2-5|-|TRBV7-9|-
CASSVPTEPQETQYF
TGTGCCAGCAGCGTACCGACAGAACCACAAGAGACCCAGTACTTC
>TRBJ1-4|-|TRBV6-5|TRBD1
CASSHRGFGVEKLFF
TGTGCCAGTTCACACAGGGGATTCGGCGTTGAAAAACTGTTTTTT
>TRBJ2-5|-|TRBV7-2|TRBD1
CASSSQGRETQYF
TGTGCCAGCAGCTCACAGGGGCGGGAGACCCAGTACTTC
>TRBJ2-3|-|TRBV10-3|TRBD2
CASTSGTGGATDTQYF
TGTGCCAGCACTAGCGGGACGGGAGGGGCCACAGATACGCAGTATTTT
>TRBJ1-1|-|TRBV7-2|-
CASSLWLHRELNTEAFF
TGTGCCAGCAGCTTATGGCTACACCGAGAACTGAACACTGAAGCTTTCTTT
>TRBJ2-1|-|TRBV10-3|-
CAISGGSGTVSYNEQFF
TGTGCCATCAGTGGGGGCTCCGGGACTGTCTCCTACAATGAGCAGTTCTTC
>TRBJ1-2|few|TRBV9|-
CASSVASPESGYTF
TGTGCCAGCAGCGTAGCGTCCCCCGAGAGTGGCTACACCTTC
>TRBJ1-2|-|TRBV6-6|TRBD1
CASKVGDSKRGYTF
TGTGCCAGCAAGGTTGGGGACAGCAAACGTGGCTACACCTTC
>TRBJ1-5|many|TRBV7-2|TRBD1
CASSLDRVSKPQHF
TGTGCCAGCAGTTTGGACAGGGTAAGCAAGCCCCAGCATTTT
>TRBJ1-5|-|TRBV18|-
CASSPGSDQPQHF
TGTGCCAGCTCACCGGGTTCAGATCAGCCCCAGCATTTT
>TRBJ1-1|-|TRBV7-2|-
CASRPDSLNTEAFF
TGTGCCAGCAGACCAGACAGCCTGAACACTGAAGCTTTCTTT
>TRBJ2-1|-|TRBV19|-
CASANSFSNEQFF
TGTGCCAGCGCTAACAGTTTTTCCAATGAGCAGTTCTTC
>TRBJ1-1|once|TRBV6-4|-
CASSTDRNTEAFF
TGTGCCAGCAGTACGGACAGGAACACTGAAGCTTTCTTT
>TRBJ2-1|few|TRBV4-3|-
CASSHLGLGLYNEQFF
TGCGCCAGCAGCCACTTGGGACTGGGACTCTACAATGAGCAGTTCTTC
>TRBJ1-1|-|TRBV7-3|-
CASSSQGNTEAFF
TGTGCCAGCAGCTCCCAGGGGAACACTGAAGCTTTCTTT
>TRBJ1-4|-|TRBV18|-
CASSPGRGEKLFF
TGTGCCAGCTCACCAGGGCGTGGTGAAAAACTGTTTTTT
>TRBJ2-3|-|TRBV5-1|-
CASSWLEGTDTQYF
TGCGCCAGCAGCTGGCTCGAGGGCACAGATACGCAGTATTTT